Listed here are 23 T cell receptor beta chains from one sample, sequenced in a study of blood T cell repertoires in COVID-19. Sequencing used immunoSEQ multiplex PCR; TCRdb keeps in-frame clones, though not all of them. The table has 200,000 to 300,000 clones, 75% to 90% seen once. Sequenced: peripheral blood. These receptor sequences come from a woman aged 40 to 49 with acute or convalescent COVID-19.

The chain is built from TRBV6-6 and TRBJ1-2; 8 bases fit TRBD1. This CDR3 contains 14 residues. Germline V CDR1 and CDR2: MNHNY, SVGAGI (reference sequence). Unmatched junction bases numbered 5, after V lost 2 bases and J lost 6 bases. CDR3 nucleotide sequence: TGTGCCAGCAGTTACCGGACAGGGCGGGATGGCTACACCTTC. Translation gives CASSYRTGRDGYTF.

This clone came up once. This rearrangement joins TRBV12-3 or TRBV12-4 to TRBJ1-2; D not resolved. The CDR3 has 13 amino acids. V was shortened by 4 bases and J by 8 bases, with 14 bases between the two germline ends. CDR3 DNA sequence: TGTGCCAGCAGTTGGAGCGAAGTGAGCGGCTACACCTTC. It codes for CASSWSEVSGYTF.

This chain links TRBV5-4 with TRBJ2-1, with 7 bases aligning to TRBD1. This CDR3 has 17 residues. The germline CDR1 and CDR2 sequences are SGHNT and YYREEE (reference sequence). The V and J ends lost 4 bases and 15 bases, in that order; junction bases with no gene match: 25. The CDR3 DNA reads TGTGCCAGCAGCCCCTCCCCGGGAATACAGGGGACCGGCGCCACGTTCTTC. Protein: CASSPSPGIQGTGATFF.

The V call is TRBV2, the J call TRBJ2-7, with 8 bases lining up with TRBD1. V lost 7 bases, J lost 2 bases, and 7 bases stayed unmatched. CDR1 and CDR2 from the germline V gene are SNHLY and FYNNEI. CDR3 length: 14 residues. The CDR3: CASTGQGGTYEQYV. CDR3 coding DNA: TGTGCCAGCACTGGACAGGGCGGGACCTACGAGCAGTACGTC.

The CDR3 sequence: CASSPREGNQPQHF. The CDR3 DNA follows: TGCGCCAGCAGCCCTAGGGAGGGGAATCAGCCCCAGCATTTT. The chain couples TRBV4-1 to TRBJ1-5; tentatively, D is TRBD1 (5 bases). CDR1 and CDR2 (germline): MGHRA, YSYEKL. The CDR3 covers 14 residues. V dropped 4 bases and J dropped 4 bases, with 11 bases sitting between them.

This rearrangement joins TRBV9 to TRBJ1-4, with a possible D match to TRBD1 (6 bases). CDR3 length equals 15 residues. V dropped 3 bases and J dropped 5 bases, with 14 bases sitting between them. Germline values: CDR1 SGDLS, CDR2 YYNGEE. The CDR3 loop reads CASSEGQLGNEKLFF. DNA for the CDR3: TGTGCCAGCAGCGAAGGACAGCTTGGGAATGAAAAACTGTTTTTT.

CDR3 region: CASSEGSLGPTDTQYF. The CDR3 DNA is TGCGCCAGCAGCGAAGGTAGTCTGGGCCCCACAGATACGCAGTATTTT. The gene calls are TRBV5-1 and TRBJ2-3; D gene unclear. This CDR3 region has 16 residues. Germline V gives CDR1 SGHRS, CDR2 YFSETQ. V was trimmed by 4 bases and J by 2 bases, leaving 17 bases between them.

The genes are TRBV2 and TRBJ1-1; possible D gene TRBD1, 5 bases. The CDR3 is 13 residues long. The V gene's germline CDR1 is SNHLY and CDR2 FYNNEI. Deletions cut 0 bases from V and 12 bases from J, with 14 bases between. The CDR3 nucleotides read TGTGCCAGCAGTGAAGCATGGCAGGGCCGAACTTTCTTT. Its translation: CASSEAWQGRTFF.

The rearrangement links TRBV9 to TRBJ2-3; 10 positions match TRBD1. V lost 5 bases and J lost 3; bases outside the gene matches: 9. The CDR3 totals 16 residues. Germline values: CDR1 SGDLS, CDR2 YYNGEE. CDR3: CASSGPRTGGTDTQYF. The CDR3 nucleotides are TGTGCCAGCAGTGGGCCAAGGACAGGGGGGACAGATACGCAGTATTTT.

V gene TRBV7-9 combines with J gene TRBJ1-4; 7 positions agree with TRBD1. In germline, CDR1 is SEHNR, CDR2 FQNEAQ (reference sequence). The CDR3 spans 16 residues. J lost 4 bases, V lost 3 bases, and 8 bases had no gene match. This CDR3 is CASSFLAGTVNEKLFF. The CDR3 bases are TGTGCCAGCAGCTTTTTGGCAGGGACAGTTAATGAAAAACTGTTTTTT.

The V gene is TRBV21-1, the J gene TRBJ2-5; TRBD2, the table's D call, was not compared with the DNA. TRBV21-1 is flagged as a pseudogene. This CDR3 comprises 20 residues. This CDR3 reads CASSTHCGGPSRRGQETQYF. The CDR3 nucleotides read TGTGCCAGCAGCACCCATTGTGGGGGACCCTCAAGGAGGGGACAAGAGACCCAGTACTTC.

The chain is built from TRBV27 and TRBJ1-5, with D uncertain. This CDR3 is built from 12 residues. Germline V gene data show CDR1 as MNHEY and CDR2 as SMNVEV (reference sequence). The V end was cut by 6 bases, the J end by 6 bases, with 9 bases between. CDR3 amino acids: CASSSLGQPQHF. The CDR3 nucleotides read TGTGCCAGCAGCTCCCTCGGTCAGCCCCAGCATTTT.

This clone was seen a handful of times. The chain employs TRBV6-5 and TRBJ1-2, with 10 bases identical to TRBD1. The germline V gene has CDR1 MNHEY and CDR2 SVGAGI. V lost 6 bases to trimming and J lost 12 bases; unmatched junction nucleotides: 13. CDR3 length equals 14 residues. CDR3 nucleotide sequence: TGTGCCAGCAGGCGGACAGGGGGAACCCTAGGTGACACCTTC. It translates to CASRRTGGTLGDTF.

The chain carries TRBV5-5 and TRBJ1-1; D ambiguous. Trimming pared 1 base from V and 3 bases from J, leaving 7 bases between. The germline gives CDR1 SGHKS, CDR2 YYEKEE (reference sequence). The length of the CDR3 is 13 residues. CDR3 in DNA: TGTGCCAGCAGCTTGCCCAGTCACACTGAAGCTTTCTTT. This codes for CASSLPSHTEAFF.

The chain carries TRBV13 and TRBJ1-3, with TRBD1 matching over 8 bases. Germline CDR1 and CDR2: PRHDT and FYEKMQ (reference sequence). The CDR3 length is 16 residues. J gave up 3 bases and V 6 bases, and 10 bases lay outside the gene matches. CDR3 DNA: TGTGCCAGCAGGGCGGAGACAGGGGTTTTTGGAAACACCATATATTTT. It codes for CASRAETGVFGNTIYF.

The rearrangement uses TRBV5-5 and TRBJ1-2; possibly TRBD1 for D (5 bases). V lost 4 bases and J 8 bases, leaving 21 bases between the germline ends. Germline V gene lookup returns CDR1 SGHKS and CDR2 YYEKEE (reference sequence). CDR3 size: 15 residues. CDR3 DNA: TGTGCCAGCAGCCTCGTCCCGGGACTCGGCAAGGGCTACACCTTC. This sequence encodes CASSLVPGLGKGYTF.

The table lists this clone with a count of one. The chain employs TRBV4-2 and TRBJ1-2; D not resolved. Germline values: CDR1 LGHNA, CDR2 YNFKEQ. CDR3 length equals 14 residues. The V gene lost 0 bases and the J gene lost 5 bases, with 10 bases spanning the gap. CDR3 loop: CASSQDRAGYGYTF. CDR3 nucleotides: TGTGCCAGCAGCCAAGATCGGGCGGGTTATGGCTACACCTTC.

In DNA form, the CDR3 reads TGCAGCGGTACCACAGGGGACCATGGCTACACCTTC. It is translated as CSGTTGDHGYTF. The chain has TRBV29-1 and TRBJ1-2, with 7 bases lining up with TRBD1. Germline CDR1 reads SQVTM; CDR2 reads ANQGSEA. The CDR3 totals 12 residues. J gave up 6 bases and V 7 bases, and 8 bases lay outside the gene matches.

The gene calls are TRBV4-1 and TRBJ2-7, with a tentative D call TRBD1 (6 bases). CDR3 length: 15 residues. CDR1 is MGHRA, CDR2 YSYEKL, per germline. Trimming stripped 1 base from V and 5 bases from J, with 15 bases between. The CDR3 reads CASSQGGRGGDEQYV. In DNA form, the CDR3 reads TGCGCCAGCAGCCAAGGCGGCAGGGGTGGCGACGAGCAGTACGTC.

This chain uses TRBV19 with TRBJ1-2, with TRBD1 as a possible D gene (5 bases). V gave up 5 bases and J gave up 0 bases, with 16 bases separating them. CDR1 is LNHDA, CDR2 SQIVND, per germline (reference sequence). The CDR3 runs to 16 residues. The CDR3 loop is CASSLPRTLANYGYTF. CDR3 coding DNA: TGTGCCAGTAGTCTACCCCGGACACTCGCTAACTATGGCTACACCTTC.

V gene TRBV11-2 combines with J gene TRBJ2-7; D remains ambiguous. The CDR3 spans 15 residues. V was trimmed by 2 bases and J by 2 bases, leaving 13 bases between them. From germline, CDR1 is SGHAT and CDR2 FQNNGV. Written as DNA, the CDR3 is TGTGCCAGCAGCTTATCCGTAGCAACCCCCTACGAGCAGTACGTC. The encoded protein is CASSLSVATPYEQYV.

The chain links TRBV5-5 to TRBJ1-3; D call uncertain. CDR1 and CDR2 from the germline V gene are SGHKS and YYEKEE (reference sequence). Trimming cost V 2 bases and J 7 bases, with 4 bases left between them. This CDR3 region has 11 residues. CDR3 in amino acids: CASSFQNTIYF. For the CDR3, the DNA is TGTGCCAGCAGCTTTCAGAACACCATATATTTT.

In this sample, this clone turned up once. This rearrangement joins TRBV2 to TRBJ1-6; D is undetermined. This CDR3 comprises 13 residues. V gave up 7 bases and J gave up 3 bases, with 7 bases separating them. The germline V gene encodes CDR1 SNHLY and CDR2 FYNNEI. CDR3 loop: CASKVDYNSPLHF. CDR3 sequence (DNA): TGTGCCAGCAAAGTAGACTATAATTCACCCCTCCACTTT.